Detailed here is one T cell receptor beta chain. In the original analysis: Reference gene primer amplification gave nucleated cell count estimates. Method: immunoSEQ multiplex PCR; TCRdb's copy keeps in-frame clones and lacks some. D and trimming come from the DNA, and the V and J calls and clone size come from that table. The profile shows some 50,000 clones, roughly 88% of them singletons. Germline assignment: CDR1 ENHRY and CDR2 SYGVKD. This CDR3 is built from 14 residues. J was trimmed by 2 bases and V by 4 bases; bases with no gene match: 0. These data originate in a study of blood T cell repertoires in COVID-19. Study overall: COVID-19 samples, acute and convalescent, were from the United States, Italy and Spain.

Material: peripheral blood. The receptor was derived from a woman aged 55-75 years with acute or convalescent COVID-19. The J gene is TRBJ2-5, the V gene TRBV10-3, with TRBD2 identical over 11 bases. The CDR3: CAISGTSGQETQYF. The CDR3 DNA reads as TGTGCCATCAGTGGGACTAGCGGGCAAGAGACCCAGTACTTC.